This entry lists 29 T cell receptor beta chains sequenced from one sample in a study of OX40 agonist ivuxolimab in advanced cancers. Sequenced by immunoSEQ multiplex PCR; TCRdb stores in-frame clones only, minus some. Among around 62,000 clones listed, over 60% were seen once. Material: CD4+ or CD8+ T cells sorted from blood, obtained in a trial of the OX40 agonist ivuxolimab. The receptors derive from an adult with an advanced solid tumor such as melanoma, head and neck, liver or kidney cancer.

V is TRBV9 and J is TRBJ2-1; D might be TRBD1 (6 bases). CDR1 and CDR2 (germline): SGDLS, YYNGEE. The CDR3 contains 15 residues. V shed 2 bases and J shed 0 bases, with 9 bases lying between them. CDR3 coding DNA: TGTGCCAGCAGCGTTACAGGGAGCTCCTACAATGAGCAGTTCTTC. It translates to CASSVTGSSYNEQFF.

The CDR3 loop is CASSDHSTGTSGDYNEQFF. The CDR3 nucleotides are TGTGCCAGCAGCGACCACTCCACCGGGACTAGCGGGGACTACAATGAGCAGTTCTTC. This sequence joins TRBV9 and TRBJ2-1; the match to TRBD2 covers 13 bases. CDR1 and CDR2 (germline): SGDLS, YYNGEE. V lost 3 bases and J lost 3; bases outside the gene matches: 12. The CDR3 spans 19 residues.

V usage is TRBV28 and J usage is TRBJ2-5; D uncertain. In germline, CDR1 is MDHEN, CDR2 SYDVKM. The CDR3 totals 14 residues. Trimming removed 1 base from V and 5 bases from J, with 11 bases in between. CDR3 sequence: CASSLLPGTETQYF. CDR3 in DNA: TGTGCCAGCAGTTTATTGCCGGGCACGGAGACCCAGTACTTC.

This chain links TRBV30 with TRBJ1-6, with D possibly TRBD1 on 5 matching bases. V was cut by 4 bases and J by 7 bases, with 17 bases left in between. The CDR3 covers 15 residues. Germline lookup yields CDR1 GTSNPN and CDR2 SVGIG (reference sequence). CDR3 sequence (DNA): TGTGCCTGGACCGACCTTGACAGCAGGAATTCACCCCTCCACTTT. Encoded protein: CAWTDLDSRNSPLHF.

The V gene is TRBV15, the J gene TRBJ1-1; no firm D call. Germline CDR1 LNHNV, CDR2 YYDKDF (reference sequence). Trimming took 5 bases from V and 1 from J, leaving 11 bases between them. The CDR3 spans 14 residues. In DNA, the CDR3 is TGTGCCACCAGCGAACAGCTTGAGAACACTGAAGCTTTCTTT. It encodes CATSEQLENTEAFF.

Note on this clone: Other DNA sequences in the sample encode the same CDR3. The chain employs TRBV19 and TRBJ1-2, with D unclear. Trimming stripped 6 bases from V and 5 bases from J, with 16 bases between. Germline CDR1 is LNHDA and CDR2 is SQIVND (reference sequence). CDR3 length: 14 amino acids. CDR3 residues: CASSRNRGGYGYTF. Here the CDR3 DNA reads TGTGCCAGTAGCCGCAACCGGGGTGGGTATGGCTACACCTTC.

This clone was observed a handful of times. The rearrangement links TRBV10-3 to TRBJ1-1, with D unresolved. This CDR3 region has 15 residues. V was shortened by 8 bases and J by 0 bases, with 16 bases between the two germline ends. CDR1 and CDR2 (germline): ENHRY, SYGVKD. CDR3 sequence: CAIGNDGDMNTEAFF. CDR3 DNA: TGTGCCATCGGGAATGACGGTGACATGAACACTGAAGCTTTCTTT.

The CDR3 DNA follows: TGCGCCAGCAGCTTGACTCTGGCAGGGGGCTTCTACGAGCAGTACTTC. Amino acid sequence: CASSLTLAGGFYEQYF. The rearrangement uses TRBV5-1 and TRBJ2-7; 8 bases map to TRBD1. CDR3 length equals 16 residues. Looked up from germline, CDR1 is SGHRS and CDR2 is YFSETQ. V lost 1 base to trimming and J lost 3 bases; unmatched junction nucleotides: 9. Combining the CDR3 with reference TRBV5-1 and TRBJ2-7 gives the whole variable domain KAGVTQTPRYLIKTRGQQVTLSCSPISGHRSVSWYQQTPGQGLQFLFEYFSETQRNKGNFPGRFSGRQFSNSRSEMNVSTLELGDSALYLCASSLTLAGGFYEQYFGPGTRLTVT.

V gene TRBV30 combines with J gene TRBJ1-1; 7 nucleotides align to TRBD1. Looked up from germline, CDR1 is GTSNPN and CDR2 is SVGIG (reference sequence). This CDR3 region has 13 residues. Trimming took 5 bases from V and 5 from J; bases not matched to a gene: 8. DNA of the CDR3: TGTGCCTGGTACAGGGGCTCGGCGACTGAAGCTTTCTTT. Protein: CAWYRGSATEAFF. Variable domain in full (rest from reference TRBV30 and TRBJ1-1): SQTIHQWPATLVQPVGSPLSLECTVEGTSNPNLYWYRQAAGRGLQLLFYSVGIGQISSEVPQNLSASRPQDRQFILSSKKLLLSDSGFYLCAWYRGSATEAFFGQGTRLTVV.

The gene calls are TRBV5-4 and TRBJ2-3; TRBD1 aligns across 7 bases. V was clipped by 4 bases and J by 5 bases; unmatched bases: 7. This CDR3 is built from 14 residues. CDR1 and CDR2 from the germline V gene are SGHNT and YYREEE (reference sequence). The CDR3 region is CASSLQGDRDTQYF. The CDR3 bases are TGTGCCAGCAGCCTTCAGGGGGATAGAGATACGCAGTATTTT.

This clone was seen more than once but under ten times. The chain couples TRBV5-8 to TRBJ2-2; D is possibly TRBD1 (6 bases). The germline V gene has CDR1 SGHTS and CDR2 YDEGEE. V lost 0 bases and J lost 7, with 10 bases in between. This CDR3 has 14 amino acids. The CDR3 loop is CASSLERGIGELFF. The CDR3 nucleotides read TGTGCCAGCAGCTTGGAGAGGGGGATCGGGGAGCTGTTTTTT. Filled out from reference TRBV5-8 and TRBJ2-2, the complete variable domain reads EAGVTQSPTHLIKTRGQQATLRCSPISGHTSVYWYQQALGLGLQFLLWYDEGEERNRGNFPPRFSGRQFPNYSSELNVNALELEDSALYLCASSLERGIGELFFGEGSRLTVL.

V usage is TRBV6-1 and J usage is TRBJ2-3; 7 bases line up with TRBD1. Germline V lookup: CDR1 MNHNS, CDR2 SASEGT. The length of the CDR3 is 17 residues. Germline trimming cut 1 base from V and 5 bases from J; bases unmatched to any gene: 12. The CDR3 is CASSEGRFNRGGDTQYF. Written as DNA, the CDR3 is TGTGCCAGCAGTGAAGGAAGATTTAACAGGGGTGGAGATACGCAGTATTTT.

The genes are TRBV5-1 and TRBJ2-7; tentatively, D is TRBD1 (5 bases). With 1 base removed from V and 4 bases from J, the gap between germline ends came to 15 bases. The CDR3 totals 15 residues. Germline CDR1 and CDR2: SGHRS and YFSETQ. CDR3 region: CASSLSGQVIYEQYF. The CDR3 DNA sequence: TGCGCCAGCAGCTTGTCCGGACAAGTAATTTACGAGCAGTACTTC.

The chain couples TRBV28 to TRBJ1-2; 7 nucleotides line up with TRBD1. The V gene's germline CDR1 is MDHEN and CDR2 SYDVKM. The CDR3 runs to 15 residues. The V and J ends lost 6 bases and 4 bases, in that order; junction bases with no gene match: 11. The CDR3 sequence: CASSPGRTGTYGYTF. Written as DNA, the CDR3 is TGTGCCAGCAGCCCCGGGAGGACAGGTACCTATGGCTACACCTTC.

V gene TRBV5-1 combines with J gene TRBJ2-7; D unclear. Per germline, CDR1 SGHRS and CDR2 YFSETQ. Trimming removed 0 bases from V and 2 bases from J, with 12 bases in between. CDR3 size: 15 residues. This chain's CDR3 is CASSLGSVGPYEQYF. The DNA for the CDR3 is TGCGCCAGCAGCTTGGGTAGTGTGGGTCCCTACGAGCAGTACTTC. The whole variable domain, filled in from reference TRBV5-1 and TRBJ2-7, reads KAGVTQTPRYLIKTRGQQVTLSCSPISGHRSVSWYQQTPGQGLQFLFEYFSETQRNKGNFPGRFSGRQFSNSRSEMNVSTLELGDSALYLCASSLGSVGPYEQYFGPGTRLTVT.

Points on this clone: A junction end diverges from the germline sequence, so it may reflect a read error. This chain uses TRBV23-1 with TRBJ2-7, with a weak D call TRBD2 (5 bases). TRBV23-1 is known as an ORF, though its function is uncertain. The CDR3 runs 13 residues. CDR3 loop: CASNQSRGNEQYF. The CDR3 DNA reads TGCGCCAGCAATCAATCGCGAGGGAACGAGCAGTACTTC.

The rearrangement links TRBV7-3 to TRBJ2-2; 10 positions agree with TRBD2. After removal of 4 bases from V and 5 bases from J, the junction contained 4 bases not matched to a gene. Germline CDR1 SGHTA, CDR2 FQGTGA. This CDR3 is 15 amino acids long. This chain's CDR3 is CASSSPGLATGELFF. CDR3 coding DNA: TGTGCCAGCAGCTCCCCGGGACTAGCGACCGGGGAGCTGTTTTTT.

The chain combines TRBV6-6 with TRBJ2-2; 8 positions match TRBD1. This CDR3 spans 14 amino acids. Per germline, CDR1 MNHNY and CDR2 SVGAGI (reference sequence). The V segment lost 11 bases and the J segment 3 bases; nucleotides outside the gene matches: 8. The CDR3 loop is CAARQGAYTGELFF. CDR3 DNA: TGTGCCGCCAGGCAGGGGGCCTACACCGGGGAGCTGTTTTTT.

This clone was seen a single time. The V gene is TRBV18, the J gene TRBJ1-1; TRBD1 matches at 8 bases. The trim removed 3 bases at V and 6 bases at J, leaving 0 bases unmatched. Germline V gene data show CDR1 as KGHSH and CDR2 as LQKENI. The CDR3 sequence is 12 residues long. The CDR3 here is CASSPDRAEAFF. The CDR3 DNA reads TGTGCCAGCTCACCGGACAGGGCTGAAGCTTTCTTT.

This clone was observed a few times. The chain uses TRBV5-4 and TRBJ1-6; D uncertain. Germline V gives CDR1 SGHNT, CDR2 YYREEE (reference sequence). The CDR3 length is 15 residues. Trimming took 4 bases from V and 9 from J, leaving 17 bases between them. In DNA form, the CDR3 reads TGTGCCAGCAGCCCGAACAGTTTAGAGTTTTCACCCCTCCACTTT. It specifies CASSPNSLEFSPLHF. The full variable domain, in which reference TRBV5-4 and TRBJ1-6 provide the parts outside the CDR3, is ETGVTQSPTHLIKTRGQQVTLRCSSQSGHNTVSWYQQALGQGPQFIFQYYREEENGRGNFPPRFSGLQFPNYSSELNVNALELDDSALYLCASSPNSLEFSPLHFGNGTRLTVT.

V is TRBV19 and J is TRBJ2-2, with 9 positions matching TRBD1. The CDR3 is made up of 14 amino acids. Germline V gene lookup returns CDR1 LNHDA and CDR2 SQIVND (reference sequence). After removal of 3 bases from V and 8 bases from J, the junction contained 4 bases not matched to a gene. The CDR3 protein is CASSIRDRDGELFF. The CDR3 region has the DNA TGTGCCAGTAGTATCCGGGACAGGGATGGGGAGCTGTTTTTT.

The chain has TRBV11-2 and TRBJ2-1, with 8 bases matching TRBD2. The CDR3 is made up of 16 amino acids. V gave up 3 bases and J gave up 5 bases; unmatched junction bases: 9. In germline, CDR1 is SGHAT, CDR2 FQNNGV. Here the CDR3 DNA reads TGTGCCAGCAGCTTCGGGGGGGGATCCTACAACAATGAGCAGTTCTTC. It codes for CASSFGGGSYNNEQFF.

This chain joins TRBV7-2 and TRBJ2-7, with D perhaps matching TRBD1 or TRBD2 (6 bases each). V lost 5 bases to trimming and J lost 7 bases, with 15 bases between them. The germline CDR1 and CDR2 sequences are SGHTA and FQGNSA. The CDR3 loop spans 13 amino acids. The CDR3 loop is CASSAGRGLEQYF. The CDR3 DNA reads TGTGCCAGCAGCGCCGGTCGGGGGCTTGAGCAGTACTTC.

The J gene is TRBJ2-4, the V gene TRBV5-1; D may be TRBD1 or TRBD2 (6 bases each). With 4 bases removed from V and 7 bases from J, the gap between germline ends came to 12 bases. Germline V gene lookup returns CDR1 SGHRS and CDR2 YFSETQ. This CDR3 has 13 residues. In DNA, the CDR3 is TGCGCCAGCAGCCTGGGGGGCTGGAACATTCAGTACTTC. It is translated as CASSLGGWNIQYF.

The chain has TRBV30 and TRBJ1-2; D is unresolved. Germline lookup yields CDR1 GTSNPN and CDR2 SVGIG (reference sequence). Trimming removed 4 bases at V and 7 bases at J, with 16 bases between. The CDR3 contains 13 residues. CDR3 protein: CAWTQSGFRGYTF. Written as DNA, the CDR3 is TGTGCCTGGACCCAATCCGGGTTTCGTGGCTACACCTTC.

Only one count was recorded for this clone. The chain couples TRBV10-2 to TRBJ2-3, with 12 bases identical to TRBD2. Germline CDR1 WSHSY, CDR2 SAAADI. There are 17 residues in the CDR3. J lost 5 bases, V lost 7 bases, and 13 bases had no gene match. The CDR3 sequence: CASTRPLAGGPGDTQYF. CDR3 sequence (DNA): TGCGCCAGCACCAGACCCCTAGCGGGGGGGCCGGGAGATACGCAGTATTTT.

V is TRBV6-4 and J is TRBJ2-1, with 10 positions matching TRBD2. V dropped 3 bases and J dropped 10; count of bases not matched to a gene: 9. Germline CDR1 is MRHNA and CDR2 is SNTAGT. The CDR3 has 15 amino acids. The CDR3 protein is CASSDTAGGPGEQFF. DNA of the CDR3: TGTGCCAGCAGTGATACAGCGGGAGGGCCGGGGGAGCAGTTCTTC.

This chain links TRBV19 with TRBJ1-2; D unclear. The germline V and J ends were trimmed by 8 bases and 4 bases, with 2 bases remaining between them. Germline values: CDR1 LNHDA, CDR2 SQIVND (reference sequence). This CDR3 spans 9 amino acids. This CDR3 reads CASLYGYTF. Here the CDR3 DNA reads TGTGCCAGTCTCTATGGCTACACCTTC. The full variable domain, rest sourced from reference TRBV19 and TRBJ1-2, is DGGITQSPKYLFRKEGQNVTLSCEQNLNHDAMYWYRQDPGQGLRLIYYSQIVNDFQKGDIAEGYSVSREKKESFPLTVTSAQKNPTAFYLCASLYGYTFGSGTRLTVV.

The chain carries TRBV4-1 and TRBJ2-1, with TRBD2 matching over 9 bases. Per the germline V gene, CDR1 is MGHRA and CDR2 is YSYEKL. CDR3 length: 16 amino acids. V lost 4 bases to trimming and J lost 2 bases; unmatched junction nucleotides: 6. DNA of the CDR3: TGCGCCAGCAGCCGTTTCAGCGGGAGGACCTACAATGAGCAGTTCTTC. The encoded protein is CASSRFSGRTYNEQFF.